This record concerns one TCR beta chain sequence. This sample was taken from a study of blood T cell repertoires in COVID-19. Study at large: From T cells, B-cell-depleted T cells, or PBMCs came the material, which was cDNA or gDNA.

Under the authors' procedure: Researchers report that nucleated cell counts were estimated from reference gene primer amplification. Sequencing used immunoSEQ multiplex PCR; TCRdb keeps in-frame clones, though not all of them. The V and J calls and clone size come from that table; D and trimming were worked out from the DNA. This table has 190,000 or so clones, approximately 90% appearing once. The sample comprised peripheral blood. The source is a woman in her late teens or twenties who had recovered from COVID-19.

This CDR3 is CASSLRDTEAFF. The CDR3 DNA follows: TGTGCCAGCAGCCTCCGGGACACTGAAGCTTTCTTT. This chain uses TRBV3-1 (or the pseudogene TRBV3-2) with TRBJ1-1; D remains ambiguous. The CDR3 is made up of 12 amino acids. V was trimmed by 4 bases and J by 3 bases, leaving 6 bases between them. Germline CDR1 is LGHDT and CDR2 is YNNKEL (reference sequence).